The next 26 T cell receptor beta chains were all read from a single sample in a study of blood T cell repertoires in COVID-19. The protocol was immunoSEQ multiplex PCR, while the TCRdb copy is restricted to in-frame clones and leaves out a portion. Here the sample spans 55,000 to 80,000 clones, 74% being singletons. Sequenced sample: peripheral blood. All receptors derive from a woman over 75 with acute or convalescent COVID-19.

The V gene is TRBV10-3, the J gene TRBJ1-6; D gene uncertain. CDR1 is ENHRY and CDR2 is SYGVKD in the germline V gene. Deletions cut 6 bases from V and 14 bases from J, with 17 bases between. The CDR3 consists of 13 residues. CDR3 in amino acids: CAIRTEGSEALHF. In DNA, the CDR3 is TGTGCCATCAGAACGGAGGGAAGTGAAGCCCTCCACTTT.

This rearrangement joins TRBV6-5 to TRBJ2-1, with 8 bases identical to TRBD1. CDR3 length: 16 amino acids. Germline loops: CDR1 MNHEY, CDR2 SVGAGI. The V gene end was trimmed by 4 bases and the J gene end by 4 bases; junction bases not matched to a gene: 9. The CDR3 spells CASSFLRDRTYNEQFF. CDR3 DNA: TGTGCCAGCAGTTTCCTCCGGGACAGGACGTACAATGAGCAGTTCTTC.

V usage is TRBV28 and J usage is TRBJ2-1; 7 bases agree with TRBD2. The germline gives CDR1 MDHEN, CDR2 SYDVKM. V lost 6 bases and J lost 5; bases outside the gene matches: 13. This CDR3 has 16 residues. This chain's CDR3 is CASSTRVIAGNNEQFF. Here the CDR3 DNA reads TGTGCCAGCAGCACCAGGGTAATAGCGGGTAACAATGAGCAGTTCTTC.

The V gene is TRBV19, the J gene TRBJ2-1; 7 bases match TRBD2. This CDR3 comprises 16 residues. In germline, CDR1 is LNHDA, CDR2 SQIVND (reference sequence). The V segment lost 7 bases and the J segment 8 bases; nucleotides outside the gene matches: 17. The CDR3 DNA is TGTGCCAGTACTTCCCCGGCGGGAGCGTCGGCGGATGAGCAGTTCTTC. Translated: CASTSPAGASADEQFF.

The CDR3 DNA is TGTGCCAGCAGCTTGGAGGGTTCAAACTATGGCTACACCTTC. Protein product: CASSLEGSNYGYTF. The V and J genes are TRBV7-2 and TRBJ1-2; D is unresolved. Trimming took off 3 bases at V and 2 bases at J, with 10 bases between the two ends. The CDR3 is 14 residues long. Germline CDR1 SGHTA, CDR2 FQGNSA.

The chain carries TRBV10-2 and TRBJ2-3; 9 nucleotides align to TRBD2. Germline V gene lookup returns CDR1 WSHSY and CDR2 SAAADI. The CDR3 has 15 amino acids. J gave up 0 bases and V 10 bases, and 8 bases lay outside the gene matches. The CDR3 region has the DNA TGCGCCACACAAAGGACTAGCGAAAGCACAGATACGCAGTATTTT. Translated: CATQRTSESTDTQYF.

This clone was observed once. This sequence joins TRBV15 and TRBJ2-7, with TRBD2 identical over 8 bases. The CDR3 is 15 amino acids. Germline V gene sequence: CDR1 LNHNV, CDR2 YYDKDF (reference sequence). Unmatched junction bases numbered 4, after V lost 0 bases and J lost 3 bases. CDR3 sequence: CATSRDGLAGYEQYF. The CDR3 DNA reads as TGTGCCACCAGCAGAGATGGGCTAGCGGGCTACGAGCAGTACTTC.

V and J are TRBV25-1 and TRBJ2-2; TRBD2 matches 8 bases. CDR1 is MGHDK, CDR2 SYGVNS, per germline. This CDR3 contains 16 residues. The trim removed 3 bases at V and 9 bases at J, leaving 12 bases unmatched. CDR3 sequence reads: CASSDTRAGVSRELFF. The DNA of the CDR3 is TGTGCCAGCAGTGATACGAGAGCGGGAGTGTCCCGGGAGCTGTTTTTT.

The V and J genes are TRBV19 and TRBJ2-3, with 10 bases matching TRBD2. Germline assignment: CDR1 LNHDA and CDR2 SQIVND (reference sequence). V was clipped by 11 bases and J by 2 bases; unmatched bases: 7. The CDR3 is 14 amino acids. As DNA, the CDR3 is TGTGCCTGTACTAGCGGGACCTACACAGATACGCAGTATTTT. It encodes CACTSGTYTDTQYF.

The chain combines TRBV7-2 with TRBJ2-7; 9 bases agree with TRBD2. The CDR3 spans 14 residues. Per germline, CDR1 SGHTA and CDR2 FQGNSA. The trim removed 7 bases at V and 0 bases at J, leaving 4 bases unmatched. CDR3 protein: CASTGLANSYEQYF. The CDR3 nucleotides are TGTGCCAGCACGGGACTAGCCAACTCCTACGAGCAGTACTTC. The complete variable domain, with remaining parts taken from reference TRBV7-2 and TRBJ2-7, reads GAGVSQSPSNKVTEKGKDVELRCDPISGHTALYWYRQSLGQGLEFLIYFQGNSAPDKSGLPSDRFSAERTGGSVSTLTIQRTQQEDSAVYLCASTGLANSYEQYFGPGTRLTVT.

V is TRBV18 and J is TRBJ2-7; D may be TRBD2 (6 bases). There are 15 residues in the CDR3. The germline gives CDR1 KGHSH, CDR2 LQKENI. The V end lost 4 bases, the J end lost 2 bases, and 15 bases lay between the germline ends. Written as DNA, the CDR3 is TGTGCCAGCTCACTCTATAGCGGTTACCCCTACGAGCAGTACTTC. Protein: CASSLYSGYPYEQYF.

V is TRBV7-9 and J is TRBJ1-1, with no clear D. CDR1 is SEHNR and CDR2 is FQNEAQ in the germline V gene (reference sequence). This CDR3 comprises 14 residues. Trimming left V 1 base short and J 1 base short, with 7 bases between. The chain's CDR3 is CASSLDPGNTEAFF. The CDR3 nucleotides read TGTGCCAGCAGCTTAGATCCGGGGAACACTGAAGCTTTCTTT.

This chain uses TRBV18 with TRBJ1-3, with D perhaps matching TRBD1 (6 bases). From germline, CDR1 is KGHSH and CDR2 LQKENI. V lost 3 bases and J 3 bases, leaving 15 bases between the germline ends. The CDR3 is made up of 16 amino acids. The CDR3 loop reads CASSPRQEASGNTIYF. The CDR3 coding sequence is TGTGCCAGCTCACCTCGACAGGAGGCAAGTGGAAACACCATATATTTT. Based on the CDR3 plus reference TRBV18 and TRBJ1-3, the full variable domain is NAGVMQNPRHLVRRRGQEARLRCSPMKGHSHVYWYRQLPEEGLKFMVYLQKENIIDESGMPKERFSAEFPKEGPSILRIQQVVRGDSAAYFCASSPRQEASGNTIYFGEGSWLTVV.

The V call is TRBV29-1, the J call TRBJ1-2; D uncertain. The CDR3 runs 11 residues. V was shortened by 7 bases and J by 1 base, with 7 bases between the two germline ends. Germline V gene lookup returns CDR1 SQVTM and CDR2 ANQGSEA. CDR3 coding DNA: TGCAGCGCTTCAGATAACTATGGCTACACCTTC. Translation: CSASDNYGYTF.

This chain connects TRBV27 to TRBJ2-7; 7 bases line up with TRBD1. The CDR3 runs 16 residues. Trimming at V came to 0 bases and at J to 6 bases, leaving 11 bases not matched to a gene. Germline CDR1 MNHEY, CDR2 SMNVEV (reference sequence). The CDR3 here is CASSLSAGTARGEQYF. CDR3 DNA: TGTGCCAGCAGTTTATCGGCCGGGACAGCGAGGGGCGAGCAGTACTTC.

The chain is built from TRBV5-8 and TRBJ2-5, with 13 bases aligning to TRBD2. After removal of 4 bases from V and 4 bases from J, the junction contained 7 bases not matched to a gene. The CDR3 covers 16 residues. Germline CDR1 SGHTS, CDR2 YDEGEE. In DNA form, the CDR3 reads TGTGCCAGCAGCCCCGGACTAGCGGGAGATTCAGAGACCCAGTACTTC. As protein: CASSPGLAGDSETQYF.

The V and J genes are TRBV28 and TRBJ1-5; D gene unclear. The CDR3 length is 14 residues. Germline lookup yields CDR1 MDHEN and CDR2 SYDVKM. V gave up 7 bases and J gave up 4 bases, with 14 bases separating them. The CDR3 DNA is TGTGCCAGCACCTCTCGGGATCCAAATCAGCCCCAGCATTTT. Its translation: CASTSRDPNQPQHF.

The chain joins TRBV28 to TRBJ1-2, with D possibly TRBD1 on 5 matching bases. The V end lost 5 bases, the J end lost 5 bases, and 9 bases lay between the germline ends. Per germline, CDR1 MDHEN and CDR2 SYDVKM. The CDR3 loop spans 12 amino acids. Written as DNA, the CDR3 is TGTGCCAGCAGTGCCAGGGCGTATGGCTACACCTTC. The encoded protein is CASSARAYGYTF.

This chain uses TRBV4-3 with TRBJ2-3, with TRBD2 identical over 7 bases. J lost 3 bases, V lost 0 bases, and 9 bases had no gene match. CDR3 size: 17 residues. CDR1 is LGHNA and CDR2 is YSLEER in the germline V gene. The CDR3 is CASSQDPASGVTDTQYF. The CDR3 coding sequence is TGCGCCAGCAGCCAAGATCCGGCTAGCGGAGTTACAGATACGCAGTATTTT.

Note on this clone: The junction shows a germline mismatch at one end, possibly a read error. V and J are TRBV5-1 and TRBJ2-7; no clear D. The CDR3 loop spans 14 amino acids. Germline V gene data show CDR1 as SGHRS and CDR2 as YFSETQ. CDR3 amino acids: CASSLGHPSDEQYF. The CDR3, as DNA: TGCGCCAGCAGCTTGGGACATCCCTCCGACGAGCAGTACTTC. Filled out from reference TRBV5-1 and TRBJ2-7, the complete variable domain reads KAGVTQTPRYLIKTRGQQVTLSCSPISGHRSVSWYQQTPGQGLQFLFEYFSETQRNKGNFPGRFSGRQFSNSRSEMNVSTLELGDSALYLCASSLGHPSDEQYFGPGTRLTVT.

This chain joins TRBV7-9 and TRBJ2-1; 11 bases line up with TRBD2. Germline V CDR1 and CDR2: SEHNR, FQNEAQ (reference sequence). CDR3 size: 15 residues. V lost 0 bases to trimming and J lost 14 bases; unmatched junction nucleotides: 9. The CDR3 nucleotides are TGTGCCAGCAGCTTAGCTGGACTAGCGGGCGACAAGGAGTTCTTC. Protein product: CASSLAGLAGDKEFF.

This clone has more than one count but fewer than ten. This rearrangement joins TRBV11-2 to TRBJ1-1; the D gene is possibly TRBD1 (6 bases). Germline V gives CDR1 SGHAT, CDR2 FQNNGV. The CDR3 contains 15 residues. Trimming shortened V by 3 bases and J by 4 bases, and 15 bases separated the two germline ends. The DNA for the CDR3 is TGTGCCAGCAGCTTTCCTCCTACAGGGAGCACTGAAGCTTTCTTT. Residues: CASSFPPTGSTEAFF.

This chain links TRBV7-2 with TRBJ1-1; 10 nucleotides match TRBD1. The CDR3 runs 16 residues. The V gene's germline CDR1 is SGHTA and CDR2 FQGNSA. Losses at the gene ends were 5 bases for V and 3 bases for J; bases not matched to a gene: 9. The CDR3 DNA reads TGTGCCAGCAGCCTCACCCGACAGGGGGCGGACACTGAAGCTTTCTTT. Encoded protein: CASSLTRQGADTEAFF. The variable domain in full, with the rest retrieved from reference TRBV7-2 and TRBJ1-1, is GAGVSQSPSNKVTEKGKDVELRCDPISGHTALYWYRQSLGQGLEFLIYFQGNSAPDKSGLPSDRFSAERTGGSVSTLTIQRTQQEDSAVYLCASSLTRQGADTEAFFGQGTRLTVV.

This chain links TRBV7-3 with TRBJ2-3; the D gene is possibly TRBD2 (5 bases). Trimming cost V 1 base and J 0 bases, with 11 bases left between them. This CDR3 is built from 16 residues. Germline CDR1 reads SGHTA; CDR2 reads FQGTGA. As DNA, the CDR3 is TGTGCCAGCAGCTTAAGAAAAGCGGCTAGCACAGATACGCAGTATTTT. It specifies CASSLRKAASTDTQYF.

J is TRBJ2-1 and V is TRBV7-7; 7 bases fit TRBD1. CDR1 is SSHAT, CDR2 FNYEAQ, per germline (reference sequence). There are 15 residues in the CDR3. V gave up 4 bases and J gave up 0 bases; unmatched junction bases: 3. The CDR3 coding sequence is TGTGCCAGCAGCTCCGGGACAGACTCCTACAATGAGCAGTTCTTC. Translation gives CASSSGTDSYNEQFF. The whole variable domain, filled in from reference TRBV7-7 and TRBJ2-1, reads GAGVSQSPRYKVTKRGQDVTLRCDPISSHATLYWYQQALGQGPEFLTYFNYEAQPDKSGLPSDRFSAERPEGSISTLTIQRTEQRDSAMYRCASSSGTDSYNEQFFGPGTRLTVL.

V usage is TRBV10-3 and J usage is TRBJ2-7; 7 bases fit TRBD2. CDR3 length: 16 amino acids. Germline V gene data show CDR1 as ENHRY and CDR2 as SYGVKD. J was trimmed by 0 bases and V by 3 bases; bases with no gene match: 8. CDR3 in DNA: TGTGCCATCAGTGACCCCGGACTAGAGGGCTCCTACGAGCAGTACTTC. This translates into CAISDPGLEGSYEQYF.